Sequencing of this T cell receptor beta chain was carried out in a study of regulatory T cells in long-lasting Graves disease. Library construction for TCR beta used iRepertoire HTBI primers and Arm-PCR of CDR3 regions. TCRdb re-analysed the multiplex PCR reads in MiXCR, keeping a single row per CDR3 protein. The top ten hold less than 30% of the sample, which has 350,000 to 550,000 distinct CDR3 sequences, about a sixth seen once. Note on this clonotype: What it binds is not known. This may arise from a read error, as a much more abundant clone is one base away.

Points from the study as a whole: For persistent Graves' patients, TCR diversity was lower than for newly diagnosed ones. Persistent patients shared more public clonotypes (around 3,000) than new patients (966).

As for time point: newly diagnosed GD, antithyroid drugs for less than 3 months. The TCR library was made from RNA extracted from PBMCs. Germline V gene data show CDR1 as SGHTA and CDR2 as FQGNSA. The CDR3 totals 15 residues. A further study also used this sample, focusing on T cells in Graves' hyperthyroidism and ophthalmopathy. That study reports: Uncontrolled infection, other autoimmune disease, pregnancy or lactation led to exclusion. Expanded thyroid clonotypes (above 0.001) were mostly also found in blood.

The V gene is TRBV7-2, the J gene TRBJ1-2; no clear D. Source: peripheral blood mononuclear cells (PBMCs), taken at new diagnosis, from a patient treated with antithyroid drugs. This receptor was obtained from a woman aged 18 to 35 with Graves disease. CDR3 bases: TGTGCCAGCAGCTTAGCGCTTTCCGGGCAGTTAGGCTACGCCTTC. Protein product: CASSLALSGQLGYAF. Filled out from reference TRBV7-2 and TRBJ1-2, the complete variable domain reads GAGVSQSPSNKVTEKGKDVELRCDPISGHTALYWYRQSLGQGLEFLIYFQGNSAPDKSGLPSDRFSAERTGGSVSTLTIQRTQQEDSAVYLCASSLALSGQLGYAFGSGTRLTVV.